Here is one T cell receptor (beta chain) with its context. The target antigen is unknown. The data were taken from a study of beta chain features in type 1 diabetes. Study-wide results and caveats: Fewer insertions but more deletions were seen at VDJ junctions in type 1 diabetes patients. A possible short-template PCR bias applies equally to patients and controls. TCRB repertoires of naive, central memory and Treg cells appeared more similar among patients than among healthy donors.

This CDR3 comprises 12 residues. Germline CDR1 is GTSNPN and CDR2 is SVGIG (reference sequence). The V end lost 2 bases, the J end lost 8 bases, and 13 bases lay between the germline ends. The isolated RNA, all of it, was reverse transcribed, so expressed TCRB transcripts were what got sequenced. Method: immunoSEQ multiplex PCR; TCRdb's copy keeps in-frame clones and lacks some. The profile shows some 44,000 clones, around 52% of them singletons. Specimen: Tregs from blood. This TCR came from a woman under 30 in good health. The chain recombines TRBV30 with TRBJ2-7; D call uncertain. This CDR3 is CAWSPARNKQYF. CDR3 sequence (DNA): TGTGCCTGGAGTCCCGCGAGGAATAAGCAGTACTTC.